The 7 T cell receptor beta chains listed next were all sequenced from one sample in a study of blood T cell repertoires in COVID-19. Profiled with immunoSEQ multiplex PCR; TCRdb holds only in-frame clones, not every one. The sample has around 130,000 clones, under 90% seen once. Sequencing was done on a sample of peripheral blood. These receptor sequences come from a man between 60 and 70 years old with acute or convalescent COVID-19.

This sequence joins TRBV29-1 and TRBJ2-5, with 10 positions matching TRBD1. V lost 6 bases, J lost 4 bases, and 8 bases stayed unmatched. The CDR3 has 14 amino acids. The V gene's germline CDR1 is SQVTM and CDR2 ANQGSEA. The CDR3 DNA follows: TGCAGCGTCTCTCCTCGGACAGGGGGAGAGACCCAGTACTTC. This translates into CSVSPRTGGETQYF.

V usage is TRBV3-1 (or the pseudogene TRBV3-2) and J usage is TRBJ1-2, with no clear D. In germline, CDR1 is LGHDT, CDR2 YNNKEL (reference sequence). This CDR3 comprises 15 residues. V lost 4 bases, J lost 8 bases, and 20 bases lay in between. Here the CDR3 DNA reads TGTGCCAGCAGCCCCTGGATGGGTGAGAGGTACGGCTACACCTTC. Translating it yields CASSPWMGERYGYTF.

V usage is TRBV5-6 and J usage is TRBJ2-2, with 8 bases fitting TRBD2. Losses at the gene ends were 0 bases for V and 7 bases for J; bases not matched to a gene: 5. CDR3 length equals 15 residues. CDR1 is SGHDT, CDR2 YYEEEE, per germline. CDR3 protein: CASSLAGGDDGELFF. The DNA for the CDR3 is TGTGCCAGCAGCTTGGCGGGAGGGGATGACGGGGAGCTGTTTTTT.

This rearrangement joins TRBV20-1 to TRBJ1-4; possible D gene TRBD1, 5 bases. The CDR3 length is 13 residues. Trimming took off 3 bases at V and 7 bases at J, with 12 bases between the two ends. CDR1 and CDR2 from the germline V gene are DFQATT and SNEGSKA (reference sequence). The CDR3 sequence: CSASAGGGEKLFF. The DNA of the CDR3 is TGCAGTGCTAGTGCGGGCGGGGGTGAAAAACTGTTTTTT.

This sequence joins TRBV4-3 and TRBJ2-2, with 8 nucleotides matching TRBD2. Germline V lookup: CDR1 LGHNA, CDR2 YSLEER. The CDR3 runs to 17 residues. Trimming took 3 bases from V and 4 from J; bases not matched to a gene: 10. Written as DNA, the CDR3 is TGCGCCAGCAGCCACCAGAGGGCCGGGGGGGGCACCGGGGAGCTGTTTTTT. Amino acids: CASSHQRAGGGTGELFF.

This clone was detected a few times. The chain uses TRBV15 and TRBJ1-2; tentatively, D is TRBD1 (5 bases). The CDR3 is 13 amino acids. Trimming removed 9 bases from V and 2 bases from J, with 13 bases in between. CDR1 is LNHNV, CDR2 YYDKDF, per germline (reference sequence). CDR3 nucleotide sequence: TGTGCCACGAGGTTAGGGGCCAACTATGGCTACACCTTC. This sequence encodes CATRLGANYGYTF.

V is TRBV18 and J is TRBJ1-3, with 9 bases identical to TRBD1. The V and J ends lost 4 bases and 3 bases, in that order; junction bases with no gene match: 13. The CDR3 loop spans 18 amino acids. CDR1 is KGHSH and CDR2 is LQKENI in the germline V gene. CDR3 loop: CASSRNSGTGQNGNTIYF. The CDR3 nucleotides read TGTGCCAGCTCACGCAATTCCGGGACAGGGCAGAATGGAAACACCATATATTTT.